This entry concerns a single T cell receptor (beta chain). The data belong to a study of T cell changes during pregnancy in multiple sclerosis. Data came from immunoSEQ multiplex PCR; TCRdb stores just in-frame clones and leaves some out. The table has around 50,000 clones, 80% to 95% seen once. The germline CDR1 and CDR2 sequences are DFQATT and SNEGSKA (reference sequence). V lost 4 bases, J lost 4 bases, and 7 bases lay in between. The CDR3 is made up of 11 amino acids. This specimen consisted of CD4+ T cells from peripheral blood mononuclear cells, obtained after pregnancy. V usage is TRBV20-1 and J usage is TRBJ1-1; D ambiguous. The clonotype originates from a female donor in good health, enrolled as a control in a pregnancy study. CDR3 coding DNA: TGCAGTGCTAAGACGGGCACTGAAGCTTTCTTT. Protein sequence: CSAKTGTEAFF.